This T cell receptor (beta chain) originates from a study of CXCR3-negative and CXCR3-positive naive CD8 T cells. General study results and limits: Freshly isolated PBMCs were used in most assays, given partial CXCR3 loss after freezing. Both naive subsets carried similar amounts of surface CD5, so TCR strength was inferred from TRB CDR3 properties. Relative to CXCR3-negative naive cells, CXCR3-positive naive cells had more hydrophobic TRB CDR3s.

In the case of this clonotype: Antigen unknown.

With UMI labels, 5' RACE was used to prepare the TRB cDNA libraries. TCRdb reprocessed the 5' RACE reads and reports one entry per CDR3 protein, with no DNA. This repertoire includes about 98,000 distinct CDR3 sequences. CDR1 SQVTM and CDR2 ANQGSEA come from the germline V gene. This CDR3 is built from 20 residues. The CD45RO-CCR7+CD27+CD95- phenotype denoted naive CD8+ T cells. The specimen sequenced was naive CXCR3+ CD8+ T cells from blood. Subset noted: CD45RO-CCR7+CD27+CD95- naive CD8+ T cells expressing CXCR3 (TNR3+). J is TRBJ2-2 and V is TRBV29-1; the D call of TRBD1 rests on TCRdb alone, since no DNA is present to check it. The receptor was isolated from a human donor in good health. Some clones in this sample may be carry-over from other donors' samples. This CDR3 reads CSVETPVGEGTAGPTGELFF.